The 27 T cell receptor beta chains reported below all come from one sample, sequenced in a study of response to subunit inactivated influenza vaccine. TCRdb called the RT-PCR reads again in MiXCR, with one record for every CDR3 protein. In the table there are 710,000 or so distinct CDR3 sequences, approximately 14% of which are singletons. The source material was PBMCs from blood, sampled roughly 12 days after vaccination. These receptors originate from a man in his forties or fifties who received an inactivated influenza vaccine.

The chain carries TRBV12-3 or TRBV12-4 and TRBJ1-6, with 9 bases matching TRBD1. CDR3 size: 15 residues. V gave up 8 bases and J gave up 9 bases; unmatched junction bases: 11. CDR3 region: CASALDRGFSSPLHF. The CDR3 region has the DNA TGTGCCAGCGCCCTCGACAGGGGGTTCAGTTCACCCCTCCACTTT.

This clonotype was seen only a few times. V gene TRBV4-2 combines with J gene TRBJ1-5; D gene ambiguous. Trimming removed 0 bases from V and 9 bases from J, with 18 bases in between. The CDR3 extends over 16 amino acids. Germline V gene lookup returns CDR1 LGHNA and CDR2 YNFKEQ. For the CDR3, the DNA is TGTGCCAGCAGCCAAGAGTTTGTCACCAGCGCAGCGCCCCAGCATTTT. It specifies CASSQEFVTSAAPQHF.

This clonotype has at least ten counts. The chain is built from TRBV20-1 and TRBJ2-4; possible D gene TRBD1, 6 bases. The CDR3 is 13 residues long. CDR1 is DFQATT and CDR2 is SNEGSKA in the germline V gene (reference sequence). V was pared by 4 bases and J by 1 base, with 8 bases between. This CDR3 reads CSAIDRAKNIQYF. The DNA for the CDR3 is TGCAGTGCTATAGACAGGGCCAAAAACATTCAGTACTTC.

On this clonotype itself: The junction differs from germline at one of its ends, possibly a read error. The rearrangement joins TRBV29-1 to TRBJ2-2; tentative D call: TRBD1 (6 bases). The CDR3 loop spans 15 amino acids. Germline-derived CDR1 and CDR2 are SQVTM and ANQGSEA. The CDR3 spells CSVAFGSGGTGDLFF. The CDR3 region has the DNA TGCAGCGTTGCTTTTGGGTCTGGGGGCACCGGGGACCTGTTTTTT.

This clonotype came up a few times. V and J are TRBV4-2 and TRBJ2-2; perhaps D is TRBD1 or TRBD2 (5 bases each). The germline gives CDR1 LGHNA, CDR2 YNFKEQ. CDR3 length: 16 residues. Trimming took 1 base from V and 7 from J, leaving 16 bases between them. DNA for the CDR3: TGTGCCAGCAGCCAAGGCGAGCAGGGTGGGGGCGGGGAGCTGTTTTTT. It encodes CASSQGEQGGGGELFF.

This clonotype was observed a handful of times. The chain carries TRBV6-5 and TRBJ1-1; D may be TRBD1 (6 bases). The CDR3 has 15 amino acids. V lost 4 bases and J lost 0, with 12 bases in between. Germline assignment: CDR1 MNHEY and CDR2 SVGAGI. CDR3 protein: CASSSRGAMNTEAFF. DNA for the CDR3: TGTGCCAGCAGTTCCAGGGGCGCCATGAACACTGAAGCTTTCTTT.

This clonotype was counted a few times. The chain recombines TRBV7-8 with TRBJ2-7; TRBD2 agrees at 9 bases. From germline, CDR1 is SGHVS and CDR2 FQNEAQ. Unmatched junction bases numbered 15, after V lost 5 bases and J lost 7 bases. There are 16 residues in the CDR3. The CDR3 region has the DNA TGTGCCAGCAGCACGACAGATGCGGGAGGGCTGTGGGAGCAGTACTTC. Translating it yields CASSTTDAGGLWEQYF.

This clonotype was seen a handful of times. V is TRBV5-1 and J is TRBJ2-3, with D unclear. From germline, CDR1 is SGHRS and CDR2 YFSETQ. The CDR3 loop spans 15 amino acids. Trimming took off 2 bases at V and 2 bases at J, with 12 bases between the two ends. CDR3 in DNA: TGCGCCAGCAGCTTTACTTCCCCGCACACAGATACGCAGTATTTT. It translates to CASSFTSPHTDTQYF.

This CDR3 reads CASSPPESMGYEQFF. The CDR3 coding sequence is TGTGCCAGCAGCCCCCCCGAGTCCATGGGATATGAGCAGTTCTTC. V and J are TRBV7-6 and TRBJ2-1; no reliable D call. The V end lost 5 bases, the J end lost 8 bases, and 19 bases lay between the germline ends. Germline CDR1 reads SGHVS; CDR2 reads FNYEAQ. This CDR3 comprises 15 residues.

This clonotype was seen a handful of times. CDR3 coding DNA: TGCGCCAGCAGCCTGAGTACGAGCTCCTACGAGCAGTACTTC. Residues: CASSLSTSSYEQYF. The rearrangement joins TRBV5-1 to TRBJ2-7; D unresolved. The germline V gene encodes CDR1 SGHRS and CDR2 YFSETQ. This CDR3 has 14 amino acids. Trimming shortened V by 4 bases and J by 0 bases, and 11 bases separated the two germline ends.

This clonotype was counted a few times. V gene TRBV10-2 combines with J gene TRBJ1-5; D unresolved. CDR3 length equals 15 residues. Trimming took off 0 bases at V and 2 bases at J, with 8 bases between the two ends. In germline, CDR1 is WSHSY, CDR2 SAAADI. The CDR3 spells CASSESGHRNQPQHF. The CDR3 DNA follows: TGCGCCAGCAGTGAGTCAGGGCATCGCAATCAGCCCCAGCATTTT.

This clonotype was counted a few times. This chain joins TRBV7-2 and TRBJ2-1; D may be TRBD1 (6 bases). This CDR3 comprises 16 residues. V shed 2 bases and J shed 7 bases, with 18 bases lying between them. Germline CDR1 SGHTA, CDR2 FQGNSA. CDR3 in amino acids: CASSLFAYFRGNEQFF. The CDR3 DNA reads TGTGCCAGCAGCTTATTCGCCTACTTTAGGGGGAATGAGCAGTTCTTC.

This clonotype was found once. The V gene is TRBV19, the J gene TRBJ2-3; tentatively, D is TRBD1 or TRBD2 (7 bases each). The germline V and J ends were trimmed by 5 bases and 4 bases, with 19 bases remaining between them. The CDR3 covers 16 residues. Germline values: CDR1 LNHDA, CDR2 SQIVND (reference sequence). CDR3 residues: CASSLRQGGRADTQYF. DNA of the CDR3: TGTGCCAGTAGTCTCCGACAGGGAGGGCGGGCAGATACGCAGTATTTT.

This clonotype was found a few times. J is TRBJ2-1 and V is TRBV20-1, with D perhaps matching TRBD2 (5 bases). This CDR3 region has 13 residues. Trimming took 1 base from V and 10 from J, leaving 14 bases between them. CDR1 is DFQATT and CDR2 is SNEGSKA in the germline V gene (reference sequence). CDR3 sequence: CSARGNSDDEQFF. For the CDR3, the DNA is TGCAGTGCTAGAGGTAATAGCGATGACGAGCAGTTCTTC.

The genes are TRBV28 and TRBJ1-1; 9 positions agree with TRBD1. V lost 7 bases, J lost 5 bases, and 8 bases stayed unmatched. Germline-derived CDR1 and CDR2 are MDHEN and SYDVKM. The CDR3 contains 14 residues. The CDR3 is CASNPKGQGTEAFF. CDR3 coding DNA: TGTGCCAGCAATCCCAAAGGACAGGGGACTGAAGCTTTCTTT.

The sample holds a few counts of this clonotype. CDR3 loop: CSASLRYLEGTDTQYF. CDR3 DNA: TGCAGTGCTAGCCTCCGTTATCTCGAGGGCACAGATACGCAGTATTTT. The chain joins TRBV20-1 to TRBJ2-3; no definite D call. Germline CDR1 reads DFQATT; CDR2 reads SNEGSKA (reference sequence). The CDR3 runs to 16 residues. The ends were cut back, 3 bases at V and 1 base at J, with 17 bases in the middle.

This clonotype was found a few times. This sequence joins TRBV5-1 and TRBJ2-2, with 8 bases matching TRBD1. Germline V gene data show CDR1 as SGHRS and CDR2 as YFSETQ. V was clipped by 7 bases and J by 5 bases; unmatched bases: 13. The CDR3 is made up of 16 amino acids. CDR3 nucleotides: TGCGCCAGCTCTCCGATAGGACAGGGATTTACCGGGGAGCTGTTTTTT. Translation: CASSPIGQGFTGELFF.

This clonotype was seen only a few times. The V gene is TRBV7-2, the J gene TRBJ2-7, with D possibly being TRBD2 (5 bases). V was shortened by 2 bases and J by 0 bases, with 11 bases between the two germline ends. Germline CDR1 reads SGHTA; CDR2 reads FQGNSA. The CDR3 is 15 residues long. The CDR3 reads CASSLSPDFSYEQYF. DNA for the CDR3: TGTGCCAGCAGCTTAAGTCCGGACTTCTCCTACGAGCAGTACTTC.

This clonotype was counted between two and nine times. The chain links TRBV21-1 to TRBJ2-3; the tabulated D call, TRBD2, remains unverified against the DNA. TRBV21-1 is listed as a pseudogene. The CDR3 contains 16 residues. The CDR3 region is CASSNGGGSITDTQYF. For the CDR3, the DNA is TGTGCCAGCAGCAACGGCGGCGGGAGTATCACAGATACGCAGTATTTT.

This clonotype has just a few counts. The V call is TRBV20-1, the J call TRBJ2-2; 9 nucleotides agree with TRBD2. There are 17 residues in the CDR3. Trimming at V came to 3 bases and at J to 6 bases, leaving 14 bases not matched to a gene. Germline V gives CDR1 DFQATT, CDR2 SNEGSKA (reference sequence). The CDR3 bases are TGCAGTGCTAGCGAGATCGGGGCGGGAGGGTACGCCGGGGAGCTGTTTTTT. It yields the protein CSASEIGAGGYAGELFF.

This clonotype was counted at least ten times. The chain combines TRBV29-1 with TRBJ2-7; possibly TRBD2 for D (5 bases). The CDR3 consists of 13 residues. CDR1 SQVTM and CDR2 ANQGSEA come from the germline V gene. Trimming shortened V by 7 bases and J by 5 bases, and 18 bases separated the two germline ends. DNA for the CDR3: TGCAGCGCCTGCGTTGAGGGTCCCCACGAGCAGTACTTC. This gives the protein CSACVEGPHEQYF.

This clonotype has more than one count but fewer than ten. The chain combines TRBV4-2 with TRBJ1-2; 7 bases map to TRBD1. Trimming removed 8 bases from V and 8 bases from J; junction bases left unmatched: 8. Per the germline V gene, CDR1 is LGHNA and CDR2 is YNFKEQ. This CDR3 contains 12 residues. This CDR3 reads CASGDSPWGYTF. CDR3 nucleotide sequence: TGTGCCAGCGGGGACAGTCCTTGGGGCTACACCTTC.

This clonotype was recorded many times. This chain links TRBV6-5 with TRBJ1-2; D gene unclear. The V and J ends lost 5 bases and 2 bases respectively, with 6 bases between them. Germline V lookup: CDR1 MNHEY, CDR2 SVGAGI. The CDR3 loop spans 12 amino acids. CDR3 sequence (DNA): TGTGCCAGCAGTCGGAACAACTATGGCTACACCTTC. As protein: CASSRNNYGYTF.

This sequence joins TRBV27 and TRBJ2-2; D unclear. Trimming removed 2 bases at V and 0 bases at J, with 10 bases between. The CDR3 extends over 16 amino acids. CDR1 and CDR2 (germline): MNHEY, SMNVEV (reference sequence). The CDR3 protein is CASSLRFVTNTGELFF. CDR3 coding DNA: TGTGCCAGCAGTTTAAGGTTCGTTACGAACACCGGGGAGCTGTTTTTT.

This clonotype was counted many times. V is TRBV29-1 and J is TRBJ1-1; D may be TRBD1 (6 bases). CDR1 is SQVTM and CDR2 is ANQGSEA in the germline V gene. The CDR3 length is 13 residues. V lost 3 bases and J 0 bases, leaving 8 bases between the germline ends. CDR3 region: CSVEGAMNTEAFF. CDR3 nucleotide sequence: TGCAGCGTTGAGGGGGCAATGAACACTGAAGCTTTCTTT. Full variable domain (outside the CDR3, taken from reference TRBV29-1 and TRBJ1-1): SAVISQKPSRDICQRGTSLTIQCQVDSQVTMMFWYRQQPGQSLTLIATANQGSEATYESGFVIDKFPISRPNLTFSTLTVSNMSPEDSSIYLCSVEGAMNTEAFFGQGTRLTVV.

The CDR3 DNA reads TGCAGCGGGGCGGGAGGAGGAGAGACCCAGTACTTC. Its protein is CSGAGGGETQYF. The J gene is TRBJ2-5, the V gene TRBV29-1, with TRBD2 matching 8 bases. The CDR3 has 12 residues. V shed 7 bases and J 4 bases; nucleotides not matched to a gene: 5. Germline CDR1 and CDR2: SQVTM and ANQGSEA.

This clonotype was seen a handful of times. This chain connects TRBV12-3 or TRBV12-4 to TRBJ1-2; 9 bases are shared with TRBD1. After removal of 4 bases from V and 4 bases from J, the junction contained 7 bases not matched to a gene. The CDR3 totals 15 residues. Here the CDR3 DNA reads TGTGCCAGCAGTTCGACTCGGACAGGGGCCTATGGCTACACCTTC. Amino acids: CASSSTRTGAYGYTF.